The 23 T cell receptor beta chains reported below all come from one sample, sequenced in a study of T cell changes during pregnancy in multiple sclerosis. Some clones are missing from TCRdb's copy, which holds only in-frame ones; the method was immunoSEQ multiplex PCR. The sample lists around 40,000 clones, 85% to 95% seen once, with approximately 0.38% in the top ten. The sequencing used CD4+ T cells from peripheral blood mononuclear cells, collected in the second trimester of pregnancy. The receptors derive from a female donor with multiple sclerosis, enrolled in a pregnancy study.

J is TRBJ1-1 and V is TRBV27; TRBD1 is a possible D gene (6 bases). V was cut by 3 bases and J by 8 bases, with 13 bases left in between. The CDR3 runs to 13 residues. Germline CDR1 and CDR2: MNHEY and SMNVEV (reference sequence). CDR3 loop: CASSFLRGREAFF. CDR3 coding DNA: TGTGCCAGCAGTTTCCTCAGGGGTAGAGAAGCTTTCTTT.

V and J are TRBV18 and TRBJ2-2; 7 nucleotides align to TRBD1. Germline V gene data show CDR1 as KGHSH and CDR2 as LQKENI. The length of the CDR3 is 14 residues. V shed 6 bases and J 3 bases; nucleotides not matched to a gene: 4. CDR3: CASSPDRDTGELFF. The CDR3 DNA is TGTGCCAGCTCGCCCGACAGGGACACCGGGGAGCTGTTTTTT.

V is TRBV11-2 and J is TRBJ1-2; TRBD1 matches 7 bases. V shed 3 bases, J shed 4 bases, and the junction held 2 bases outside the gene matches. This CDR3 contains 13 residues. Germline values: CDR1 SGHAT, CDR2 FQNNGV. The CDR3 DNA is TGTGCCAGCAGCTTGGGGACAGCCTATGGCTACACCTTC. Translating it yields CASSLGTAYGYTF.

CDR3 region: CASNSERQGALYNEQFF. CDR3 sequence (DNA): TGTGCCAGCAACTCCGAGCGTCAGGGGGCTCTCTACAATGAGCAGTTCTTC. This chain uses TRBV25-1 with TRBJ2-1, with TRBD1 matching over 8 bases. The J segment lost 3 bases and the V segment lost 7 bases, leaving 14 bases of the junction unmatched. Looked up from germline, CDR1 is MGHDK and CDR2 is SYGVNS. This CDR3 has 17 residues.

This rearrangement joins TRBV27 to TRBJ1-4, with D uncertain. Deletions cut 6 bases from V and 7 bases from J, with 9 bases between. The CDR3 sequence is 12 residues long. Germline V gene sequence: CDR1 MNHEY, CDR2 SMNVEV (reference sequence). CDR3 sequence (DNA): TGTGCCAGCAGGTCCCGGGGTGAAAAACTGTTTTTT. Translating gives CASRSRGEKLFF.

The CDR3 nucleotides read TGTGCCAGCGGGGCTAGCGGGAGGGCCGGGTCCGGGGAGCTGTTTTTT. Encoded protein: CASGASGRAGSGELFF. J is TRBJ2-2 and V is TRBV6-6; 12 nucleotides line up with TRBD2. The germline V gene has CDR1 MNHNY and CDR2 SVGAGI (reference sequence). V was pared by 8 bases and J by 6 bases, with 10 bases of the junction left unmatched. CDR3 length: 16 residues.

In its sample, this clone was seen once. The rearrangement uses TRBV4-3 and TRBJ2-1; TRBD2 might be the D (5 bases). CDR3 size: 15 residues. Germline V CDR1 and CDR2: LGHNA, YSLEER. V shed 4 bases and J shed 0 bases, with 10 bases lying between them. The CDR3 DNA follows: TGCGCCAGCAGCCGGACTTCCTTCTCCTACAATGAGCAGTTCTTC. It specifies CASSRTSFSYNEQFF.

The CDR3 DNA follows: TGTGCCAGCAGCCCGGGGACTAGCCCAACAGACGAGACCCAGTACTTC. It codes for CASSPGTSPTDETQYF. This rearrangement joins TRBV7-3 to TRBJ2-5, with 9 bases matching TRBD2. The V gene's germline CDR1 is SGHTA and CDR2 FQGTGA. The V gene end was trimmed by 5 bases and the J gene end by 5 bases; junction bases not matched to a gene: 12. This CDR3 has 16 amino acids.

The chain has TRBV19 and TRBJ2-2; tentatively, D is TRBD1 (6 bases). V was cut by 1 base and J by 0 bases, with 9 bases left in between. The CDR3 has 16 residues. The germline V gene encodes CDR1 LNHDA and CDR2 SQIVND (reference sequence). CDR3 region: CASSIAHRANTGELFF. As DNA, the CDR3 is TGTGCCAGTAGTATAGCCCACAGGGCGAACACCGGGGAGCTGTTTTTT.

The V and J genes are TRBV5-1 and TRBJ1-2; possible D gene TRBD1, 5 bases. V dropped 0 bases and J dropped 4 bases, with 13 bases sitting between them. There are 15 residues in the CDR3. Germline V gene sequence: CDR1 SGHRS, CDR2 YFSETQ. The CDR3 region has the DNA TGCGCCAGCAGCTTGGATGGACAATCAGGCTATGGCTACACCTTC. It specifies CASSLDGQSGYGYTF.

This chain uses TRBV19 with TRBJ2-7; 10 bases are a match to TRBD2. There are 17 residues in the CDR3. Germline CDR1 and CDR2: LNHDA and SQIVND (reference sequence). V shed 1 base and J 5 bases; nucleotides not matched to a gene: 11. DNA for the CDR3: TGTGCCAGTAGTATAGGAAGCGGGAGGGCCTTGGGGGACGAGCAGTACTTC. It translates to CASSIGSGRALGDEQYF. The full variable domain, completed using reference TRBV19 and TRBJ2-7, is DGGITQSPKYLFRKEGQNVTLSCEQNLNHDAMYWYRQDPGQGLRLIYYSQIVNDFQKGDIAEGYSVSREKKESFPLTVTSAQKNPTAFYLCASSIGSGRALGDEQYFGPGTRLTVT.

The chain links TRBV7-2 to TRBJ1-1; 10 bases fit TRBD1. The CDR3 sequence is 13 residues long. Looked up from germline, CDR1 is SGHTA and CDR2 is FQGNSA. Trimming cost V 5 bases and J 9 bases; bases outside gene matches: 6. CDR3 region: CASSPGTGVKAFF. For the CDR3, the DNA is TGTGCCAGCAGCCCGGGGACAGGGGTGAAAGCTTTCTTT.

The count of this clone is one. This rearrangement joins TRBV7-9 to TRBJ2-5, with D hard to call. V lost 3 bases to trimming and J lost 3 bases, with 8 bases between them. From germline, CDR1 is SEHNR and CDR2 FQNEAQ (reference sequence). The CDR3 covers 13 residues. CDR3 sequence reads: CASSFIPEETQYF. The CDR3 DNA reads TGTGCCAGCAGCTTTATACCGGAAGAGACCCAGTACTTC.

This clone was recorded once. V usage is TRBV19 and J usage is TRBJ1-5; no clear D. Germline CDR1 LNHDA, CDR2 SQIVND (reference sequence). The CDR3 is 16 residues long. Trimming stripped 1 base from V and 8 bases from J, with 18 bases between. The CDR3 DNA sequence: TGTGCCAGTAGTATAGGAGGAGGTTCGGGTGAGGAGCCCCAGCATTTT. It is translated as CASSIGGGSGEEPQHF.

The chain combines TRBV10-3 with TRBJ1-6; D not resolved. The CDR3 runs 14 residues. With 0 bases removed from V and 9 bases from J, the gap between germline ends came to 9 bases. From germline, CDR1 is ENHRY and CDR2 SYGVKD. For the CDR3, the DNA is TGTGCCATCAGTGAGTCCGGGTTTATTTCACCCCTCCACTTT. It encodes CAISESGFISPLHF.

The count of this clone is one. This specimen includes other DNA sequences encoding the same CDR3. The chain joins TRBV7-8 to TRBJ2-1; 10 bases are shared with TRBD2. The CDR3 has 14 amino acids. CDR1 and CDR2 (germline): SGHVS, FQNEAQ. V shed 7 bases, J shed 4 bases, and the junction held 4 bases outside the gene matches. The CDR3 spells CASTGTSVYNEQFF. As DNA, the CDR3 is TGTGCCAGCACCGGGACTAGCGTATACAATGAGCAGTTCTTC.

CDR3 in DNA: TGTGCCAGCAGTGCCACAGGGGTACCGGGAGTGTACGAGCAGTACTTC. Protein product: CASSATGVPGVYEQYF. V and J are TRBV6-1 and TRBJ2-7, with D possibly being TRBD1 (7 bases). CDR3 length equals 16 residues. The germline V gene has CDR1 MNHNS and CDR2 SASEGT. V lost 4 bases to trimming and J lost 4 bases, with 20 bases between them.

This clone has just one count. This CDR3 reads CASRSQGPGELFF. The CDR3 nucleotides are TGTGCCAGCAGATCACAGGGTCCCGGGGAGCTGTTTTTT. The chain employs TRBV6-5 and TRBJ2-2, with a possible D match to TRBD1 (6 bases). In germline, CDR1 is MNHEY, CDR2 SVGAGI. V was clipped by 6 bases and J by 6 bases, with 11 bases between them. The CDR3 is 13 amino acids.

The chain joins TRBV6-4 to TRBJ2-6; 9 bases fit TRBD1. The germline gives CDR1 MRHNA, CDR2 SNTAGT. Trimming cost V 5 bases and J 2 bases; bases outside gene matches: 7. The CDR3 length is 17 residues. CDR3 sequence: CASSQTGGRAGANVLTF. The CDR3, as DNA: TGTGCCAGCAGTCAGACAGGGGGTAGAGCTGGGGCCAACGTCCTGACTTTC.

This clone was found a few times. The chain is built from TRBV10-3 and TRBJ2-3; 8 bases agree with TRBD1. This CDR3 has 16 amino acids. CDR1 ENHRY and CDR2 SYGVKD come from the germline V gene. Germline trimming cut 0 bases from V and 0 bases from J; bases unmatched to any gene: 2. The chain's CDR3 is CAISESGTGSTDTQYF. The CDR3 DNA follows: TGTGCCATCAGTGAGTCAGGGACAGGTAGCACAGATACGCAGTATTTT.

This clone was seen only a few times. The chain joins TRBV6-5 to TRBJ1-2; D possibly corresponds to TRBD1 (6 bases). Trimming removed 5 bases from V and 6 bases from J, with 16 bases in between. The V gene's germline CDR1 is MNHEY and CDR2 SVGAGI. This CDR3 has 14 amino acids. The DNA of the CDR3 is TGTGCCAGCAGTCAGCAACAGGGAGTACATGGCTACACCTTC. It yields the protein CASSQQQGVHGYTF.

The V call is TRBV7-2, the J call TRBJ2-1; TRBD2 matches 8 bases. The length of the CDR3 is 14 residues. The junction had 4 bases not matched to a gene; V was cut back by 3 bases and J by 6 bases. Germline V gives CDR1 SGHTA, CDR2 FQGNSA. CDR3 in amino acids: CASSFERGLNEQFF. The CDR3 DNA follows: TGTGCCAGCAGCTTTGAGCGGGGGCTCAATGAGCAGTTCTTC.

This sequence joins TRBV6-1 and TRBJ2-6, with 8 nucleotides matching TRBD1. CDR3 size: 16 residues. Germline CDR1 is MNHNS and CDR2 is SASEGT. V was pared by 2 bases and J by 3 bases, with 3 bases of the junction left unmatched. The CDR3 loop reads CASSEQGAFGANVLTF. In DNA form, the CDR3 reads TGTGCCAGCAGTGAACAGGGGGCCTTTGGGGCCAACGTCCTGACTTTC.